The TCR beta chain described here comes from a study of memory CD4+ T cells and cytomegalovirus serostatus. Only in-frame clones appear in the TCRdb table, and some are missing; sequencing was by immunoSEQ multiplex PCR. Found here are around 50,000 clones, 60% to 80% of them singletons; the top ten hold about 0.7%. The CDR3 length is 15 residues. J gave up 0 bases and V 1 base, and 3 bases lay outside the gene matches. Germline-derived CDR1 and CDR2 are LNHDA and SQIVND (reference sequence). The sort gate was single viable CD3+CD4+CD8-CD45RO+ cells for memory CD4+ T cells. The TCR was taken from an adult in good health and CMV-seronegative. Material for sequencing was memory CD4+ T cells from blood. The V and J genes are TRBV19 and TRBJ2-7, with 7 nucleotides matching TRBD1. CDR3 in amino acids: CASSIGWDSSYEQYF. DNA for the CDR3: TGTGCCAGTAGTATAGGTTGGGACAGCTCCTACGAGCAGTACTTC.